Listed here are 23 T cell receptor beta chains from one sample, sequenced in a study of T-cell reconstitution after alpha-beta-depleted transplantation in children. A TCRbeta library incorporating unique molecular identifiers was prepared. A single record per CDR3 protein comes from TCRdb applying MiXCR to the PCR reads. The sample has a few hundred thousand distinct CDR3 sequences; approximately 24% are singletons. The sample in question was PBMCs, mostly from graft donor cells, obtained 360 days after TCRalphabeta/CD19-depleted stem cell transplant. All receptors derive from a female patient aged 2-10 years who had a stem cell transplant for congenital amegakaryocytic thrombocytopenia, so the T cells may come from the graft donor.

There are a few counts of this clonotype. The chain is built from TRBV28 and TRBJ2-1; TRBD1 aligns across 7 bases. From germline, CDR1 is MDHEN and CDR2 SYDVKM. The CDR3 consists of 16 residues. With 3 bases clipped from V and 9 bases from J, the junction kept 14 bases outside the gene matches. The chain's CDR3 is CASSLVGQPPVPEQFF. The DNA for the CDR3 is TGTGCCAGCAGTTTGGTGGGACAGCCTCCCGTTCCTGAGCAGTTCTTC.

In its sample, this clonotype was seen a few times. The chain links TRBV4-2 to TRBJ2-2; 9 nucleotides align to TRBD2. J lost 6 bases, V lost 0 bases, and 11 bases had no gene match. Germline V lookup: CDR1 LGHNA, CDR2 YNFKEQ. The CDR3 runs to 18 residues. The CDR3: CASSQDSLVAGEPGELFF. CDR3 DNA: TGTGCCAGCAGCCAAGATTCACTGGTAGCGGGAGAACCCGGGGAGCTGTTTTTT.

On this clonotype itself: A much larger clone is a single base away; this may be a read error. The CDR3 sequence: CAMASTDKQYF. DNA of the CDR3: TGTGCCATGGCTAGCACAGATAAGCAGTATTTT. The V and J genes are TRBV10-3 and TRBJ2-3; D possibly corresponds to TRBD2 (5 bases). Germline CDR1 is ENHRY and CDR2 is SYGVKD. The CDR3 length is 11 residues.

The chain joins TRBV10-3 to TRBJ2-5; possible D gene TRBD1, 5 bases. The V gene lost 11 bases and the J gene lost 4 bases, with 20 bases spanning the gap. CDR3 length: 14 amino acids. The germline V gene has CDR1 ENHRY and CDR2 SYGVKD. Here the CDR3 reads CALATVPLGETQYF. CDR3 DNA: TGTGCCTTGGCGACAGTTCCCCTCGGAGAGACCCAGTACTTC.

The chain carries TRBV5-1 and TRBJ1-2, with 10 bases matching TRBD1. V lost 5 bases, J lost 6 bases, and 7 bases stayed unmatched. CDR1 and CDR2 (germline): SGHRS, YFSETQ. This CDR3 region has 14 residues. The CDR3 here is CASSFDRGRDGYTF. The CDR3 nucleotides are TGCGCCAGCAGTTTCGACAGGGGGCGAGATGGCTACACCTTC.

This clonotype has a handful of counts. The CDR3 DNA is TGTGCCACCAGTGATTACAGAGTTGACACAGATACGCAGTATTTT. It encodes CATSDYRVDTDTQYF. This chain uses TRBV24-1 with TRBJ2-3, with D unresolved. This CDR3 is built from 15 residues. The germline gives CDR1 KGHDR, CDR2 SFDVKD. With 2 bases removed from V and 2 bases from J, the gap between germline ends came to 10 bases.

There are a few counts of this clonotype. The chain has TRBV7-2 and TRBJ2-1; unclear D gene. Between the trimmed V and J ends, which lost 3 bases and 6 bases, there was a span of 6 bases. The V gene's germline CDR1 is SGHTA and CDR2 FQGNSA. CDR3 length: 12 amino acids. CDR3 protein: CASSLISNEQFF. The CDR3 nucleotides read TGTGCCAGCAGCTTGATTTCCAATGAGCAGTTCTTC.

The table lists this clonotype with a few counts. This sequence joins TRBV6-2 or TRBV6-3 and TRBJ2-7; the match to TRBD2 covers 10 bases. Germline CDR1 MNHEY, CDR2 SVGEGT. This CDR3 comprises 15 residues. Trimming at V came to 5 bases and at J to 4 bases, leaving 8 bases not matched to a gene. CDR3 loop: CASSLPAGGTYEQYF. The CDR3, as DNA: TGTGCCAGCAGTCTACCAGCGGGGGGGACTTACGAGCAGTACTTC.

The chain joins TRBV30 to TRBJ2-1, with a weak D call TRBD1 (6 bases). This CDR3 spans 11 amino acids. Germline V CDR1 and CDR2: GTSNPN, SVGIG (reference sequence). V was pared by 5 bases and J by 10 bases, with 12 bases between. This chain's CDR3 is CAWDRRTEQFF. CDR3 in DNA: TGTGCCTGGGACAGGCGGACGGAGCAGTTCTTC.

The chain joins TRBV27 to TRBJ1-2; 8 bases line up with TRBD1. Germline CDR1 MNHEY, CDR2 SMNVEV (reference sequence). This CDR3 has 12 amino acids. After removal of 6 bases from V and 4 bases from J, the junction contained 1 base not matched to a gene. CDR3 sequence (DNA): TGTGCCAGCAGACAGGGGGGCTATGGCTACACCTTC. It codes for CASRQGGYGYTF.

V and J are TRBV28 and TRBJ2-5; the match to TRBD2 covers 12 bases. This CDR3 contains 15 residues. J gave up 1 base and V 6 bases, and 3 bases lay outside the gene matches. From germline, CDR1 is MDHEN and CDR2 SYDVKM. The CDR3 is CASSGLAGIQETQYF. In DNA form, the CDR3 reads TGTGCCAGCAGCGGACTAGCGGGAATCCAAGAGACCCAGTACTTC.

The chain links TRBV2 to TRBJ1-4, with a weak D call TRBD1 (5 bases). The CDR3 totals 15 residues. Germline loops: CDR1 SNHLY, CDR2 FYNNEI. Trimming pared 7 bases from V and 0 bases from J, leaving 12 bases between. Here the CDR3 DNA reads TGTGCCAGCAACCGAGACAGAGCAACTAATGAAAAACTGTTTTTT. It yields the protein CASNRDRATNEKLFF. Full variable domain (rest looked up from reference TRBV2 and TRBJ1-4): EPEVTQTPSHQVTQMGQEVILRCVPISNHLYFYWYRQILGQKVEFLVSFYNNEISEKSEIFDDQFSVERPDGSNFTLKIRSTKLEDSAMYFCASNRDRATNEKLFFGSGTQLSVL.

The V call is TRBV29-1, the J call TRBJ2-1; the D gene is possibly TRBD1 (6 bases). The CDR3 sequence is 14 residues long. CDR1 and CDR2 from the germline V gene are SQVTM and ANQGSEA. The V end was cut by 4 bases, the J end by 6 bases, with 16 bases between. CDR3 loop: CSVAATGWGNEQFF. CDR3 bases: TGCAGCGTTGCCGCGACAGGCTGGGGCAATGAGCAGTTCTTC.

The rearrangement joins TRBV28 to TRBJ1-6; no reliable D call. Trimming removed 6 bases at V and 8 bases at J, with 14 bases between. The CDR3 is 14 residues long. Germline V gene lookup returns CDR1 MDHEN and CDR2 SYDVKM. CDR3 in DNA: TGTGCCAGCAGGGCCCCCGGGGTTTATTCACCCCTCCACTTT. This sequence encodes CASRAPGVYSPLHF.

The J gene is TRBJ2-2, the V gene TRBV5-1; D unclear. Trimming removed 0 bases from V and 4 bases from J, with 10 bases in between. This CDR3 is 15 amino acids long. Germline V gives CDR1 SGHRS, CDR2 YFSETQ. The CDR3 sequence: CASSLGSEGTGELFF. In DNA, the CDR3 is TGCGCCAGCAGCTTGGGGTCAGAAGGCACCGGGGAGCTGTTTTTT.

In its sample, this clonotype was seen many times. CDR3 nucleotides: TGTGCCAGCAGCCCGACGACAGGGGGAGACGAAAAACTGTTTTTT. Translation: CASSPTTGGDEKLFF. This chain links TRBV4-2 with TRBJ1-4, with 9 positions matching TRBD1. V lost 4 bases and J lost 8; bases outside the gene matches: 8. Germline V gives CDR1 LGHNA, CDR2 YNFKEQ. The CDR3 loop spans 15 amino acids.

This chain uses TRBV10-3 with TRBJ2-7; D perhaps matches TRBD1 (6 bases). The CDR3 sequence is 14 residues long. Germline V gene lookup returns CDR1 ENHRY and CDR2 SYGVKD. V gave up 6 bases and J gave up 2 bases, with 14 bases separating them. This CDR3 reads CAIRGPEGAYEQYF. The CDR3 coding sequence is TGTGCCATCAGGGGGCCTGAGGGGGCCTACGAGCAGTACTTC.

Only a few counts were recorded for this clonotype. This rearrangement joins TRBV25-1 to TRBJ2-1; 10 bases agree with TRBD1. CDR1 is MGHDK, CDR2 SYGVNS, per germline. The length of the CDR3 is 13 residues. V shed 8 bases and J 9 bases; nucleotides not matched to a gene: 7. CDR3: CASGWTGGVEQFF. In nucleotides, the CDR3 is TGTGCCAGCGGCTGGACAGGGGGTGTTGAGCAGTTCTTC.

The CDR3 DNA is TGCAGTGCCCTGAGCGGGCGAAGCACAGATACGCAGTATTTT. Its protein product is CSALSGRSTDTQYF. The chain is built from TRBV20-1 and TRBJ2-3, with a possible D match to TRBD2 (6 bases). The V end was cut by 6 bases, the J end by 0 bases, with 13 bases between. The CDR3 covers 14 residues. Germline CDR1 is DFQATT and CDR2 is SNEGSKA (reference sequence).

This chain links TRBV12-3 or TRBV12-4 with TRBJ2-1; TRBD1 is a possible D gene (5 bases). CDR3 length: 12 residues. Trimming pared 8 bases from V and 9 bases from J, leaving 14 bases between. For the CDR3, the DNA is TGTGCCAGCGGGAAGGGGCACGGTGAGCAGTTCTTC. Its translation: CASGKGHGEQFF.

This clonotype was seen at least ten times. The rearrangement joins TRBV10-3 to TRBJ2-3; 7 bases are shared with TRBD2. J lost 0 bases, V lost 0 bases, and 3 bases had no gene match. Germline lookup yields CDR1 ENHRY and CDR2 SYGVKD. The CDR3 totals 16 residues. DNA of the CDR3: TGTGCCATCAGTGAGTCTTGGGGGGGGAGCACAGATACGCAGTATTTT. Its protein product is CAISESWGGSTDTQYF.

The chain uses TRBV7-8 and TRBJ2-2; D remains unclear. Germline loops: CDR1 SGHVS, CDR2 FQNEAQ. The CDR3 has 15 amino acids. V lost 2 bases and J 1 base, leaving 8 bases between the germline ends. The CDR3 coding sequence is TGTGCCAGCAGCTTATCACGAATGAACACCGGGGAGCTGTTTTTT. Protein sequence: CASSLSRMNTGELFF.

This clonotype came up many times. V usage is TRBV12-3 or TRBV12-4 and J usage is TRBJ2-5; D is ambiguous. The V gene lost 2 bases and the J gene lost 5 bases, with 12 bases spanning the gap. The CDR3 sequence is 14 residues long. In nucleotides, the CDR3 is TGTGCCAGCAGTTTATCGGTCCCCCTCGAGACCCAGTACTTC. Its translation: CASSLSVPLETQYF.